This entry features one T cell receptor (beta chain) sequence. Its target is not known. V lost 1 base to trimming and J lost 1 base; unmatched junction nucleotides: 4. The V gene's germline CDR1 is SGHRS and CDR2 YFSETQ. The CDR3 spans 16 residues. This specimen comes from a study of cytomegalovirus exposure and HLA in healthy donors. With 60 Vbeta and 13 Jbeta primers, the PCR was carried out. The method was immunoSEQ multiplex PCR; TCRdb's version includes in-frame clones alone and lacks a portion of them. The sample totals approximately 38,000 clones. Study-wide results and caveats: An analysis was carried out at a later point. It showed that HLA-associated TCR beta chains were more clonally expanded than equally common non-associated chains. As was reported, the HLA-A and HLA-B alleles of most subjects were accurately predicted from TCR beta sequences.

Samples came from healthy bone marrow donors. Donors sampled were nominally healthy, though unrecorded immune exposures were likely. The sequence came from a human donor in good health. Sequenced input: PBMCs. The chain has TRBV5-1 and TRBJ2-2, with 7 bases matching TRBD1. This CDR3 is CASSLSGQQNTGELFF. The CDR3 DNA reads as TGCGCCAGCAGCTTGTCGGGACAGCAGAACACCGGGGAGCTGTTTTTT.